The next 15 T cell receptor beta chains were all read from a single sample in a study of TIL therapy for anti-PD-1-resistant metastatic lung cancer. The immunoSEQ assay was v3. Sequencing was performed with immunoSEQ multiplex PCR; in TCRdb, only in-frame clones are kept and a portion is missing. Of 57,000 or so clones in the sample, 87% were seen once. The time point: pre-treatment sample, taken before nivolumab and TIL therapy. Here the sequenced sample was blood, taken at baseline. The receptors derive from a person between 25 and 79 years old with non-small cell lung cancer.

This chain connects TRBV5-1 to TRBJ2-3; D unresolved. Trimming took off 0 bases at V and 2 bases at J, with 13 bases between the two ends. Per the germline V gene, CDR1 is SGHRS and CDR2 is YFSETQ. CDR3 length equals 16 residues. CDR3 DNA: TGCGCCAGCAGCTTGGGCTCCAGCGCCTACACAGATACGCAGTATTTT. Its protein is CASSLGSSAYTDTQYF.

This clone appeared once. The chain carries TRBV2 and TRBJ1-4, with D perhaps TRBD1 (5 bases). Trimming cost V 8 bases and J 4 bases, with 11 bases left between them. The CDR3 spans 13 residues. Germline V gene data show CDR1 as SNHLY and CDR2 as FYNNEI. CDR3: CASWGYLNEKLFF. CDR3 nucleotides: TGTGCCAGCTGGGGGTACCTTAATGAAAAACTGTTTTTT. The variable domain in full, completed from reference TRBV2 and TRBJ1-4, reads EPEVTQTPSHQVTQMGQEVILRCVPISNHLYFYWYRQILGQKVEFLVSFYNNEISEKSEIFDDQFSVERPDGSNFTLKIRSTKLEDSAMYFCASWGYLNEKLFFGSGTQLSVL.

The chain joins TRBV5-1 to TRBJ2-3; D remains ambiguous. CDR3 length: 16 amino acids. The ends were cut back, 0 bases at V and 2 bases at J, with 13 bases in the middle. CDR1 and CDR2 from the germline V gene are SGHRS and YFSETQ. For the CDR3, the DNA is TGCGCCAGCAGCTTGGGTAGGACCCCCGCCACAGATACGCAGTATTTT. Its translation is CASSLGRTPATDTQYF.

J is TRBJ2-3 and V is TRBV19; the D gene is possibly TRBD1 (6 bases). CDR3 size: 14 residues. Germline V lookup: CDR1 LNHDA, CDR2 SQIVND (reference sequence). V lost 7 bases, J lost 6 bases, and 17 bases lay in between. Written as DNA, the CDR3 is TGTGCCAGTAATGGGGGCAGACCCGAGGATACGCAGTATTTT. The encoded protein is CASNGGRPEDTQYF.

The rearrangement uses TRBV12-3 or TRBV12-4 and TRBJ2-2, with a weak D call TRBD2 (5 bases). The CDR3 contains 13 residues. V dropped 3 bases and J dropped 6 bases, with 8 bases sitting between them. The CDR3 DNA reads TGTGCCAGCAGTTTTCGAGGGTCCGGGGAGCTGTTTTTT. Translated: CASSFRGSGELFF.

The sample holds one count of this clone. This CDR3 is CASSYTANEQFF. The CDR3 DNA reads TGTGCCAGCAGTTACACGGCGAATGAGCAGTTCTTC. This sequence joins TRBV6-2 or TRBV6-3 and TRBJ2-1; D is ambiguous. The V and J ends lost 2 bases and 7 bases respectively, with 6 bases between them. This CDR3 has 12 residues. Germline V gene sequence: CDR1 MNHEY, CDR2 SVGEGT.

DNA for the CDR3: TGTGCCAGCAGCCAAGTAGACAGGGGACTCTCACCCCTCCACTTT. Protein sequence: CASSQVDRGLSPLHF. This chain uses TRBV14 with TRBJ1-6, with TRBD1 matching 8 bases. Unmatched junction bases numbered 6, after V lost 1 base and J lost 10 bases. CDR1 is SGHDN, CDR2 FVKESK, per germline. The CDR3 contains 15 residues.

The chain has TRBV5-5 and TRBJ2-7; D is unresolved. CDR1 and CDR2 (germline): SGHKS, YYEKEE (reference sequence). V shed 0 bases and J shed 0 bases, with 7 bases lying between them. This CDR3 spans 14 amino acids. CDR3 sequence (DNA): TGTGCCAGCAGCTTGGGGGCCGGCTCCTACGAGCAGTACTTC. This encodes CASSLGAGSYEQYF.

The J gene is TRBJ1-1, the V gene TRBV28; D perhaps matches TRBD1 (6 bases). Deletions cut 7 bases from V and 6 bases from J, with 21 bases between. Per germline, CDR1 MDHEN and CDR2 SYDVKM. The CDR3 has 15 residues. The CDR3 loop is CASTLTAGGAAEAFF. The CDR3 DNA is TGTGCCAGCACCTTAACCGCGGGGGGGGCGGCTGAAGCTTTCTTT.

The rearrangement joins TRBV28 to TRBJ1-1, with a weak D call TRBD1 (6 bases). The CDR3 spans 13 residues. In germline, CDR1 is MDHEN, CDR2 SYDVKM. V shed 6 bases and J shed 6 bases, with 14 bases lying between them. DNA of the CDR3: TGTGCCAGCAGCCTACCGGGGGCCGCTGAAGCTTTCTTT. Its translation: CASSLPGAAEAFF.

The chain joins TRBV18 to TRBJ2-7, with 9 bases aligning to TRBD2. The CDR3 is made up of 15 amino acids. The germline CDR1 and CDR2 sequences are KGHSH and LQKENI. V was pared by 3 bases and J by 3 bases, with 6 bases of the junction left unmatched. The CDR3 DNA reads TGTGCCAGCTCACCCTTCTCGACTAGCGGCTACGAGCAGTACTTC. Amino acids: CASSPFSTSGYEQYF.

V gene TRBV5-1 combines with J gene TRBJ1-1, with 11 bases lining up with TRBD1. The CDR3 extends over 15 amino acids. Germline CDR1 is SGHRS and CDR2 is YFSETQ. J was trimmed by 4 bases and V by 3 bases; bases with no gene match: 5. The CDR3 coding sequence is TGCGCCAGCAGCTGGACAGGGGGCGCCGGCACTGAAGCTTTCTTT. Protein product: CASSWTGGAGTEAFF.

The chain recombines TRBV5-1 with TRBJ1-1; the D is unclear. The CDR3 sequence is 13 residues long. Trimming shortened V by 7 bases and J by 0 bases, and 10 bases separated the two germline ends. Germline CDR1 is SGHRS and CDR2 is YFSETQ. CDR3 DNA sequence: TGCGCCAGCTCCGGAGGGATGAACACTGAAGCTTTCTTT. Translated, it gives CASSGGMNTEAFF. The variable domain in full, with the rest retrieved from reference TRBV5-1 and TRBJ1-1, is KAGVTQTPRYLIKTRGQQVTLSCSPISGHRSVSWYQQTPGQGLQFLFEYFSETQRNKGNFPGRFSGRQFSNSRSEMNVSTLELGDSALYLCASSGGMNTEAFFGQGTRLTVV.

The chain combines TRBV27 with TRBJ2-7; 7 nucleotides match TRBD1. The CDR3 is made up of 12 amino acids. Germline V lookup: CDR1 MNHEY, CDR2 SMNVEV (reference sequence). With 8 bases clipped from V and 2 bases from J, the junction kept 3 bases outside the gene matches. In nucleotides, the CDR3 is TGTGCCAGCCGGGACAGCCCCTACGAGCAGTACTTC. Protein: CASRDSPYEQYF.

J is TRBJ1-6 and V is TRBV11-2, with 9 bases lining up with TRBD1. Germline CDR1 SGHAT, CDR2 FQNNGV. The CDR3 covers 14 residues. The trim removed 4 bases at V and 9 bases at J, leaving 4 bases unmatched. The CDR3, as DNA: TGTGCCAGCAGCTCCCGGGACAGGGCTTCACCCCTCCACTTT. Amino acid sequence: CASSSRDRASPLHF.